The 8 T cell receptor beta chains presented below share a single source sample, sequenced in a study of control samples from healthy donors and cancer patients. Produced via immunoSEQ multiplex PCR; TCRdb's table is partial and in-frame only. The table lists roughly 400,000 clones, approximately 90% of them singletons. Sequenced input: PBMCs. The receptors were gathered from a man aged 35 to 55 with head and neck cancer.

The chain couples TRBV5-1 to TRBJ1-4; D unclear. The CDR3 sequence is 15 residues long. CDR1 and CDR2 from the germline V gene are SGHRS and YFSETQ. The V gene lost 4 bases and the J gene lost 8 bases, with 18 bases spanning the gap. The DNA for the CDR3 is TGCGCCAGCAGCCCAAACCAGGCGAGAGGCGAAAAACTGTTTTTT. It codes for CASSPNQARGEKLFF.

The V gene is TRBV2, the J gene TRBJ2-2, with 12 nucleotides matching TRBD2. Germline V gene data show CDR1 as SNHLY and CDR2 as FYNNEI. V gave up 0 bases and J gave up 16 bases; unmatched junction bases: 12. CDR3 size: 16 residues. CDR3 sequence (DNA): TGTGCCAGCAGTGAAGCGCTTACTAGCGGGGGGAGTCGGACGTTTTTT. Translating it yields CASSEALTSGGSRTFF.

The V and J genes are TRBV20-1 and TRBJ1-2; D ambiguous. Germline V gene data show CDR1 as DFQATT and CDR2 as SNEGSKA (reference sequence). The CDR3 extends over 11 amino acids. V lost 2 bases and J 5 bases, leaving 6 bases between the germline ends. Here the CDR3 DNA reads TGCAGTGCTAGATTGGATTATGGCTACACCTTC. Residues: CSARLDYGYTF.

The chain recombines TRBV3-1 (or the pseudogene TRBV3-2) with TRBJ1-5; 8 nucleotides agree with TRBD1. Trimming took 0 bases from V and 11 from J; bases not matched to a gene: 9. The CDR3 has 15 residues. Germline V CDR1 and CDR2: LGHDT, YNNKEL (reference sequence). CDR3 region: CASSQDIGQGGTQHF. CDR3 bases: TGTGCCAGCAGCCAAGATATCGGACAGGGAGGTACCCAGCATTTT.

The CDR3 sequence: CASSQDPSDLGYNEQFF. Here the CDR3 DNA reads TGCGCCAGCAGCCAAGATCCCTCGGACCTGGGCTACAATGAGCAGTTCTTC. The chain recombines TRBV4-3 with TRBJ2-1; D remains ambiguous. V lost 0 bases and J 3 bases, leaving 15 bases between the germline ends. The V gene's germline CDR1 is LGHNA and CDR2 YSLEER. This CDR3 is built from 17 residues.

The rearrangement uses TRBV30 and TRBJ2-3; either TRBD1 or TRBD2 may supply D (5 bases each). Per the germline V gene, CDR1 is GTSNPN and CDR2 is SVGIG (reference sequence). Deletions cut 1 base from V and 4 bases from J, with 12 bases between. This CDR3 has 14 residues. The CDR3 bases are TGTGCCTGGAGTGAGGGACGATCTTCAGATACGCAGTATTTT. Its translation: CAWSEGRSSDTQYF.

The J gene is TRBJ1-1, the V gene TRBV6-5; D perhaps matches TRBD1 (5 bases). This CDR3 contains 14 residues. From germline, CDR1 is MNHEY and CDR2 SVGAGI. V was shortened by 7 bases and J by 1 base, with 13 bases between the two germline ends. For the CDR3, the DNA is TGTGCCAGCACTAAGGGAGGGACGAACACTGAAGCTTTCTTT. Its translation is CASTKGGTNTEAFF.

This clone occurred once. The chain has TRBV19 and TRBJ2-7, with TRBD1 matching over 8 bases. J gave up 3 bases and V 4 bases, and 5 bases lay outside the gene matches. Germline V lookup: CDR1 LNHDA, CDR2 SQIVND (reference sequence). The CDR3 loop spans 14 amino acids. The chain's CDR3 is CASSRGTGVYEQYF. The CDR3 DNA reads TGTGCCAGTAGTAGAGGGACAGGAGTCTACGAGCAGTACTTC.